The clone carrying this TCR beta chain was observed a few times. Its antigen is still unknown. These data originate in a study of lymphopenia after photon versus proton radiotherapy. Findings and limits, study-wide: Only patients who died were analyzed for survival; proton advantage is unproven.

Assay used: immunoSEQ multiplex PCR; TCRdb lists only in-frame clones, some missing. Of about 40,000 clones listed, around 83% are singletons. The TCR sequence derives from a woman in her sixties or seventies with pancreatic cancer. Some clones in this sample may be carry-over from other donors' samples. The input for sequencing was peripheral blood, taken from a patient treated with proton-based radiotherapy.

The CDR3 here is CASSLAPGAEPEQYF. The DNA for the CDR3 is TGTGCCAGCAGCTTAGCCCCAGGGGCCGAACCCGAGCAGTACTTC. The genes are TRBV7-2 and TRBJ2-7; a weak D match, TRBD1 (6 bases). Germline loops: CDR1 SGHTA, CDR2 FQGNSA. The CDR3 is made up of 15 amino acids. With 0 bases removed from V and 6 bases from J, the gap between germline ends came to 15 bases.